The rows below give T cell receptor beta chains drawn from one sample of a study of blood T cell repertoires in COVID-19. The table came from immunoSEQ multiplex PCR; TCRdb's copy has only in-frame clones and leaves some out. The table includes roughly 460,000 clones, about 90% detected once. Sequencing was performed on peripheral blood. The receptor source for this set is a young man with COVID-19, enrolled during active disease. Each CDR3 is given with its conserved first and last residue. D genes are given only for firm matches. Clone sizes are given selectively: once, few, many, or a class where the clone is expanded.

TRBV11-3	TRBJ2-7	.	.	TGTGCCAGCAGCTCCCCTAAGGGGGACGCTCGGGCCTACGAGCAGTACTTC	CASSSPKGDARAYEQYF
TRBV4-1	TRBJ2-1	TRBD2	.	TGCGCCAGCAGCCAAGGGCGGACTAGTAATGAGCAGTTCTTC	CASSQGRTSNEQFF
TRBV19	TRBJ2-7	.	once	TGTGCCAGTAGTATAATCCTAGCCTACGGGCAGTACTTC	CASSIILAYGQYF
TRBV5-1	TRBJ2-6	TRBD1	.	TGCGCCAGCAGCTCTTTCATGGACAGGGGAGCCGGGGCCAACGTCCTGACTTTC	CASSSFMDRGAGANVLTF
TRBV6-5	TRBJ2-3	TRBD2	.	TGTGCCAGCAGTTACTATCGCGGGAGCTCGACAGATACGCAGTATTTT	CASSYYRGSSTDTQYF
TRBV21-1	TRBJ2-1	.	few	TGTGCCAGCATCATCAAGGGGAACAATGAGCAGTTCTTC	CASIIKGNNEQFF
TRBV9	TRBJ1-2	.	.	TGTGCCAGCAGCGGACGTCGGAGGACAGAGAACTATGGCTACACCTTC	CASSGRRRTENYGYTF
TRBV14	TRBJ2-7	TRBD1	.	TGTGCCAGCAGACCCGGGACAGGGGGCTACGAGCAGTACTTC	CASRPGTGGYEQYF
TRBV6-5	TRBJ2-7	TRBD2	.	TGTGCCAGCGAAGGGACTAGCGGGGCCTACGAGCAGTACTTC	CASEGTSGAYEQYF
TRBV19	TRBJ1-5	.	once	TGTGCCAGTAGTGAAAACAGGGAATTTAGCAATCAGCCCCAGCATTTT	CASSENREFSNQPQHF
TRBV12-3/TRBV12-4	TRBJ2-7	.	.	TGTGCCAGCAGGTCCTGGCCGGGGTACGAGCAGTACTTC	CASRSWPGYEQYF
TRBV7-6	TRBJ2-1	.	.	TGTGCCAGCACCTCCGACCCCTCCCCGGGTGAGCAGTTCTTC	CASTSDPSPGEQFF
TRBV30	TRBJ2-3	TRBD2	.	TGTGCCTGGAGTGTCGGACTAGCGGGAGGGCCGGGACACACAGATACGCAGTATTTT	CAWSVGLAGGPGHTDTQYF
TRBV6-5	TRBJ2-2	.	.	TGTGCCAGCAGAGCGATAAGGGAGAGCGGGGAGCTGTTTTTT	CASRAIRESGELFF
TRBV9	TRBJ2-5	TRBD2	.	TGTGCCAGCAGCGGACGGAGCGGGGGGCCCCGGGAGACCCAGTACTTC	CASSGRSGGPRETQYF
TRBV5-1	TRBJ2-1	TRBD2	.	TGCGCCAGCACCCGGACTAGCGGGACCTACAATGAGCAGTTCTTC	CASTRTSGTYNEQFF
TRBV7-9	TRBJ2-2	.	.	TGTGCCAGCAGCTTAAGCAGGGTAATCGCCGGGGAGCTGTTTTTT	CASSLSRVIAGELFF
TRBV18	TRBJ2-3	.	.	TGTGCCAGCTCACCTCCACCGGGGAGTACAGATACGCAGTATTTT	CASSPPPGSTDTQYF
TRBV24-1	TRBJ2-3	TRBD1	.	TGTGCCACCAGTGGAACGGGACAGGGGACAGATACGCAGTATTTT	CATSGTGQGTDTQYF
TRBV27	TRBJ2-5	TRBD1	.	TGTGCCAGCAGCCTCGAACAGGGGCTAAAGGAGACCCAGTACTTC	CASSLEQGLKETQYF
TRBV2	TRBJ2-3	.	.	TGTGCCAGCAGTGAAATGTTAGCTGGAGATACGCAGTATTTT	CASSEMLAGDTQYF
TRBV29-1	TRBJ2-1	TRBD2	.	TGCAGCGTTGAAGATCCGGGACTAGCCCACAATGAGCAGTTCTTC	CSVEDPGLAHNEQFF
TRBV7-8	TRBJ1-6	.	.	TGTGCCAGCAGCTTTAGGCAGGGGAATTCACCCCTCCACTTT	CASSFRQGNSPLHF
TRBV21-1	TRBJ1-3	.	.	TGTGCCAGCAGAGGGGTTTACAGGGGCTCTTGCTCTGGAAACACCATATATTTT	CASRGVYRGSCSGNTIYF
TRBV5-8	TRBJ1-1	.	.	TGTGCCAGCAGCTTGGAGTGGGGCCTAAACACTGAAGCTTTCTTT	CASSLEWGLNTEAFF
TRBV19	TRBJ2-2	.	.	TGTGCCAGTAGTACGTTCAGCGGGACAGGAACCGGGGAGCTGTTTTTT	CASSTFSGTGTGELFF
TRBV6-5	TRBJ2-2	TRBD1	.	TGTGCCAGCAGGACCGACAGGGGGCCCACCGGGGAGCTGTTTTTT	CASRTDRGPTGELFF
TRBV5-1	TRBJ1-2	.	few	TGCGCCAGCAGCTCTACAATTGAGGGGGAAGGTGGCTACACCTTC	CASSSTIEGEGGYTF
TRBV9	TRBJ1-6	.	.	TGTGCCAGCAGCGTAGAATTCGGGAATCCACCCCTCCACTTT	CASSVEFGNPPLHF
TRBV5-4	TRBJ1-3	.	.	TGTGCCAGCAGCACAAGACTTGGGGGAAACACCATATATTTT	CASSTRLGGNTIYF
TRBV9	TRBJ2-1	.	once	TGTGCCAGCAGCGTAGGCGGGCTCTCCTACAATGAGCAGTTCTTC	CASSVGGLSYNEQFF
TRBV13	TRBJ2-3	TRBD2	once	TGTGCCAGCAGCTTAGTACTAGCGGGGGCAGATACGCAGTATTTT	CASSLVLAGADTQYF
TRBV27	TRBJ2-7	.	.	TGTGCCAGCAGTTTAAGGCTAGCGAACTACGAGCAGTACTTC	CASSLRLANYEQYF
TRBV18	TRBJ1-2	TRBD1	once	TGTGCCAGCTCACCGGCAGGGACAGGGGATAACTATGGCTACACCTTC	CASSPAGTGDNYGYTF
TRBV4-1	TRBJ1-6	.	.	TGCGCCAGCAGCCAGGGCCGTTTCTCCTATAATTCACCCCTCCACTTT	CASSQGRFSYNSPLHF
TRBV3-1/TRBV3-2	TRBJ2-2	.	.	TGTGCCAGCAGCCCGCACAGGCTCACCCGGGCCACCGGGGAGCTGTTTTTT	CASSPHRLTRATGELFF
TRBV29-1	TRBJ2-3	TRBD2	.	TGCAGCGTTGTACCTAGCGGGGGGAGCACAGATACGCAGTATTTT	CSVVPSGGSTDTQYF
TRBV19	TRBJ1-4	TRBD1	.	TGTGCCAGTAGTGGCGAACAGGGGGCATTTAATGAAAAACTGTTTTTT	CASSGEQGAFNEKLFF
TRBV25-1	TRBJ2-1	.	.	TGTGCCAGCAGTGAATGGCGGGTTCCCTCCTACAATGAGCAGTTCTTC	CASSEWRVPSYNEQFF
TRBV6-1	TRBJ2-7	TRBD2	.	TGTGCCAGCAGTGAACTTGGACTAGCCGCCTACGAGCAGTACTTC	CASSELGLAAYEQYF
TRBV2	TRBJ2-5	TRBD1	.	TGTGCCAGCAGGACTGACAGGGGGCGGGAGACCCAGTACTTC	CASRTDRGRETQYF
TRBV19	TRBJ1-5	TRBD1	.	TGTGCCAGTAGCTCCCTCGCAGGGGGCAGGAGCAATCAGCCCCAGCATTTT	CASSSLAGGRSNQPQHF
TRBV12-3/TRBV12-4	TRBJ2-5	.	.	TGTGCCAGCAGTTTATCGGATCGGAGGACCCAGTACTTC	CASSLSDRRTQYF
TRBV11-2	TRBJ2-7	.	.	TGTGCCAGCAGCTTTGACCGGGACATCCACGAGCAGTACTTC	CASSFDRDIHEQYF
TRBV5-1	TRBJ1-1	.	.	TGCGCCAGCACCCGGCGCGGGCAGATGAACACTGAAGCTTTCTTT	CASTRRGQMNTEAFF
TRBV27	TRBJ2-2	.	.	TGTGCCAGCAGTTTATCCCGCGGGGAGCTGTTTTTT	CASSLSRGELFF
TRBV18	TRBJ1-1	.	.	TGTGCCAGCTCACCACAAATGGGAGGTGGCCCTGAAGCTTTCTTT	CASSPQMGGGPEAFF
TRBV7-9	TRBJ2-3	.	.	TGTGCCAGCAACTTGGGCGGGGATACGCAGTATTTT	CASNLGGDTQYF
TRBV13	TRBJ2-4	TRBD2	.	TGTGCCAGCAGCTTAGCCCAGGGACTAGCGGGGGGAGTAGCCAAAAACATTCAGTACTTC	CASSLAQGLAGGVAKNIQYF
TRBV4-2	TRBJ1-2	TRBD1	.	TGTGCCAGCAGCCAAGGGGGACAGGACTCTAACTATGGCTACACCTTC	CASSQGGQDSNYGYTF
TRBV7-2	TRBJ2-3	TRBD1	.	TGTGCCAGCAGCTTAGTTGGTTCAGGGGGCCCAGATACGCAGTATTTT	CASSLVGSGGPDTQYF
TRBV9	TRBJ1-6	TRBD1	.	TGTGCCAGCAGCTGGGGACAGACGAATTCACCCCTCCACTTT	CASSWGQTNSPLHF
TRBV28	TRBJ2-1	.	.	TGTGCCAGCAGTGTTTCTGGTGGGAGTTGGAGTTACAATGAGCAGTTCTTC	CASSVSGGSWSYNEQFF
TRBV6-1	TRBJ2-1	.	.	TGTGCCAGCAGTGAGTTAAGGGGCGAGCAGTTCTTC	CASSELRGEQFF
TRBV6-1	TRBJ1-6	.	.	TGTGCCAGCAGTGATAACAGGGTGCAATCACCCCTCCACTTT	CASSDNRVQSPLHF
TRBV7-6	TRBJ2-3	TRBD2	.	TGTGCCAGCAGCCCAGGACTAGCGGGAGGGCCCTCGAGGGTCCCCCCAGATACGCAGTATTTT	CASSPGLAGGPSRVPPDTQYF